The 18 T cell receptor beta chains reported below all come from one sample, sequenced in a study of beta chain features in type 1 diabetes. Whole-study findings and limits: Significant though moderate, a shortening of TCRB CDR3s appeared in all four CD4+ subsets of Type 1 diabetes patients.

These TCRs are of unknown antigen specificity. Isolated RNA was reverse transcribed in full, so expressed TCRB transcripts were sequenced. Clones were sequenced by immunoSEQ multiplex PCR, and TCRdb holds only the in-frame ones, with some missing. This sample has 600,000 to 700,000 clones; 9.5% to 15% occur once, and the top ten carry approximately 0.11%. Sequencing used naive CD4+ T cells from blood. Receptor source: a man aged 30 to 45 with type 1 diabetes.

This chain joins TRBV5-1 and TRBJ2-3; D might be TRBD1 or TRBD2, each matching 5 bases. The V and J ends lost 0 bases and 2 bases respectively, with 10 bases between them. The CDR3 spans 15 residues. Germline CDR1 and CDR2: SGHRS and YFSETQ. CDR3 nucleotide sequence: TGCGCCAGCAGCTTGGGAGGGGCGGCCACAGATACGCAGTATTTT. Its protein is CASSLGGAATDTQYF.

This chain connects TRBV4-2 to TRBJ2-5; D is perhaps TRBD2 (5 bases). Germline CDR1 reads LGHNA; CDR2 reads YNFKEQ. CDR3 size: 15 residues. Trimming cost V 5 bases and J 5 bases, with 18 bases left between them. CDR3 in DNA: TGTGCCAGCAGCGTCGGAGGAGCGGTGCCGGAGACCCAGTACTTC. The encoded protein is CASSVGGAVPETQYF.

The chain links TRBV6-1 to TRBJ1-6, with 9 bases lining up with TRBD1. V trimming: 6 bases; J trimming: 7 bases; junction bases outside the gene matches: 7. The CDR3 runs 15 residues. CDR1 is MNHNS and CDR2 is SASEGT in the germline V gene. The CDR3 here is CASSPLTGGNSPLHF. CDR3 DNA sequence: TGTGCCAGCAGCCCACTCACAGGGGGCAATTCACCCCTCCACTTT.

This clone was seen only a few times. The chain carries TRBV5-4 and TRBJ2-1; D remains ambiguous. The CDR3 is made up of 13 amino acids. Per the germline V gene, CDR1 is SGHNT and CDR2 is YYREEE (reference sequence). V lost 3 bases to trimming and J lost 8 bases, with 12 bases between them. The CDR3 DNA reads TGTGCCAGCAGCTCACCCGCCAGCCATGAGCAGTTCTTC. Translated: CASSSPASHEQFF.

This clone showed up just a few times. This chain links TRBV13 with TRBJ1-6; D may be TRBD1 (5 bases). The V end was cut by 5 bases, the J end by 9 bases, with 8 bases between. Germline CDR1 is PRHDT and CDR2 is FYEKMQ (reference sequence). CDR3 length: 12 amino acids. As DNA, the CDR3 is TGTGCCAGCAGCCCGGGACGTTCACCCCTCCACTTT. This encodes CASSPGRSPLHF.

The chain employs TRBV7-9 and TRBJ2-3, with D perhaps TRBD1 or TRBD2 (5 bases each). Per the germline V gene, CDR1 is SEHNR and CDR2 is FQNEAQ (reference sequence). The CDR3 is 16 residues long. Trimming pared 0 bases from V and 8 bases from J, leaving 18 bases between. The CDR3 sequence: CASSLAVGPTWLTQYF. The CDR3 DNA follows: TGTGCCAGCAGCTTAGCGGTGGGACCCACCTGGCTTACGCAGTATTTT.

V gene TRBV28 combines with J gene TRBJ1-5; D remains ambiguous. Germline V gives CDR1 MDHEN, CDR2 SYDVKM. The CDR3 is 10 amino acids. The V gene lost 8 bases and the J gene lost 7 bases, with 6 bases spanning the gap. DNA of the CDR3: TGTGCCAGCGGAGCCCAGCCCCAGCATTTT. Its translation is CASGAQPQHF.

This clone turned up a few times. The rearrangement joins TRBV6-5 to TRBJ2-3; D tentatively reads TRBD1 or TRBD2 (5 bases each). Germline V CDR1 and CDR2: MNHEY, SVGAGI. V was cut by 8 bases and J by 4 bases, with 19 bases left in between. The CDR3 covers 15 residues. CDR3 bases: TGTGCCAGCGCCCGCGCACAGGTGGGGGCAGATACGCAGTATTTT. Amino acid sequence: CASARAQVGADTQYF.

The chain has TRBV9 and TRBJ2-3, with 12 bases lining up with TRBD2. Germline CDR1 SGDLS, CDR2 YYNGEE. The CDR3 runs to 17 residues. After removal of 0 bases from V and 2 bases from J, the junction contained 4 bases not matched to a gene. The CDR3 loop is CASSVGTSGGLTDTQYF. The CDR3 DNA reads TGTGCCAGCAGCGTAGGTACTAGCGGGGGGCTCACAGATACGCAGTATTTT. The full variable domain, in which reference TRBV9 and TRBJ2-3 provide the parts outside the CDR3, is DSGVTQTPKHLITATGQRVTLRCSPRSGDLSVYWYQQSLDQGLQFLIQYYNGEERAKGNILERFSAQQFPDLHSELNLSSLELGDSALYFCASSVGTSGGLTDTQYFGPGTRLTVL.

The gene calls are TRBV27 and TRBJ1-2, with 7 bases matching TRBD1. The CDR3 covers 15 residues. Losses at the gene ends were 3 bases for V and 5 bases for J; bases not matched to a gene: 9. Germline-derived CDR1 and CDR2 are MNHEY and SMNVEV (reference sequence). This CDR3 reads CASSFGTATPYGYTF. The CDR3 DNA reads TGTGCCAGCAGTTTTGGGACAGCCACCCCATATGGCTACACCTTC.

The chain carries TRBV7-8 and TRBJ1-5; tentative D call: TRBD1 (6 bases). CDR1 SGHVS and CDR2 FQNEAQ come from the germline V gene. Trimming pared 4 bases from V and 5 bases from J, leaving 15 bases between. The CDR3 is made up of 15 amino acids. CDR3 region: CASSWRSGDHQPQHF. The CDR3 DNA sequence: TGTGCCAGCAGCTGGCGCTCAGGGGACCATCAGCCCCAGCATTTT.

About this clone itself: A read error may produce the germline difference seen at one junction end. This chain joins TRBV7-7 and TRBJ2-2; 12 bases are a match to TRBD1. The CDR3 runs 15 residues. Looked up from germline, CDR1 is SSHAT and CDR2 is FNYEAQ (reference sequence). The CDR3 region is CASSFGTGGIGELFF. In DNA, the CDR3 is TGTGCTAGCAGCTTTGGGACAGGGGGCATCGGGGAGCTGTTTTTT.

The chain links TRBV9 to TRBJ1-2, with D possibly TRBD1 on 6 matching bases. With 4 bases removed from V and 4 bases from J, the gap between germline ends came to 11 bases. Germline CDR1 and CDR2: SGDLS and YYNGEE. The CDR3 contains 13 residues. CDR3 sequence reads: CASSLRGGYGYTF. CDR3 DNA sequence: TGTGCCAGCAGCCTAAGGGGGGGCTATGGCTACACCTTC. Full variable domain (missing parts from reference TRBV9 and TRBJ1-2): DSGVTQTPKHLITATGQRVTLRCSPRSGDLSVYWYQQSLDQGLQFLIQYYNGEERAKGNILERFSAQQFPDLHSELNLSSLELGDSALYFCASSLRGGYGYTFGSGTRLTVV.

This clone has just a few counts. The rearrangement links TRBV7-2 to TRBJ2-3, with a possible D match to TRBD2 (6 bases). V was cut by 3 bases and J by 7 bases, with 14 bases left in between. The CDR3 is 14 residues long. The V gene's germline CDR1 is SGHTA and CDR2 FQGNSA. The CDR3: CASSLEAGRHTQYF. The CDR3 DNA sequence: TGTGCCAGCAGCTTGGAGGCAGGGAGGCATACGCAGTATTTT. Full variable domain (outside the CDR3, taken from reference TRBV7-2 and TRBJ2-3): GAGVSQSPSNKVTEKGKDVELRCDPISGHTALYWYRQSLGQGLEFLIYFQGNSAPDKSGLPSDRFSAERTGGSVSTLTIQRTQQEDSAVYLCASSLEAGRHTQYFGPGTRLTVL.

There are a few counts of this clone. The CDR3 protein is CASSLWAGEGYTF. CDR3 nucleotides: TGTGCCAGCAGTTTGTGGGCAGGCGAAGGCTACACCTTC. The V and J genes are TRBV27 and TRBJ1-2; D gene unclear. Germline V gene data show CDR1 as MNHEY and CDR2 as SMNVEV (reference sequence). Trimming removed 3 bases at V and 8 bases at J, with 13 bases between. The CDR3 has 13 amino acids.

This clone was observed a few times. V usage is TRBV10-1 and J usage is TRBJ2-3; 7 bases fit TRBD2. The trim removed 0 bases at V and 6 bases at J, leaving 0 bases unmatched. CDR1 is WNHNN, CDR2 SYGVQD, per germline (reference sequence). CDR3 size: 13 residues. The CDR3 reads CASSESGGDTQYF. CDR3 DNA: TGCGCCAGCAGTGAGTCGGGAGGGGATACGCAGTATTTT.

The rearrangement joins TRBV9 to TRBJ2-5; 15 nucleotides agree with TRBD2. CDR1 and CDR2 from the germline V gene are SGDLS and YYNGEE. This CDR3 spans 16 amino acids. The V segment lost 4 bases and the J segment 4 bases; nucleotides outside the gene matches: 5. The CDR3 spells CASSLGLAGGRETQYF. The DNA for the CDR3 is TGTGCCAGCAGCTTGGGACTAGCGGGAGGTCGAGAGACCCAGTACTTC.

This clone was detected only a few times. The CDR3 region has the DNA TGTGCCAGCAGCCACAGGAATTGGGTGAACACTGAAGCTTTCTTT. Amino acids: CASSHRNWVNTEAFF. This chain uses TRBV5-4 with TRBJ1-1; the D gene is possibly TRBD1 (5 bases). V shed 4 bases and J shed 0 bases, with 13 bases lying between them. Germline loops: CDR1 SGHNT, CDR2 YYREEE (reference sequence). The CDR3 runs to 15 residues.